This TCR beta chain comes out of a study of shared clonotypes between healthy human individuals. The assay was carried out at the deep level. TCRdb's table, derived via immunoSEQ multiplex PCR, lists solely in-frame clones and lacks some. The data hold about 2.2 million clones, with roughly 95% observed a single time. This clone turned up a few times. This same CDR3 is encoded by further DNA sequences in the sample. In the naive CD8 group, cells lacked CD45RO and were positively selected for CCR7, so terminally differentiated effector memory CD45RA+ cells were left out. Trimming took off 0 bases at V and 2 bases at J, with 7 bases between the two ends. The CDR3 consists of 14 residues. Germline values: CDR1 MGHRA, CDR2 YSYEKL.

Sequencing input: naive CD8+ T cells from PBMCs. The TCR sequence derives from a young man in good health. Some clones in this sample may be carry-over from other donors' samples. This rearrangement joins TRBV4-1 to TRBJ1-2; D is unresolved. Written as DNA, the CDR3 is TGCGCCAGCAGCCAAGATACGGGAAACTATGGCTACACCTTC. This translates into CASSQDTGNYGYTF.